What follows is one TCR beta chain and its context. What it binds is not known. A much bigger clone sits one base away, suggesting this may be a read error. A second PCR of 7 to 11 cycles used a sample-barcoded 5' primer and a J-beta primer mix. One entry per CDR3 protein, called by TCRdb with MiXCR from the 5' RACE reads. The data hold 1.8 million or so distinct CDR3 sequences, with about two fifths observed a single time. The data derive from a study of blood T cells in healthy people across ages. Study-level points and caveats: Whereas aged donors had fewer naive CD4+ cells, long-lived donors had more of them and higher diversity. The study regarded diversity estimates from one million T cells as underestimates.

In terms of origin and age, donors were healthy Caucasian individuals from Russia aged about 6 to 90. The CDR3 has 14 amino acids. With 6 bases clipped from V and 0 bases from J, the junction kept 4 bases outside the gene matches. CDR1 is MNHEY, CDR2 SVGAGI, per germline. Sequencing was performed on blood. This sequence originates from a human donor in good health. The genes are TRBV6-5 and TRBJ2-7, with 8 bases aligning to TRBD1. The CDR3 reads CASRYGQGSYEQYF. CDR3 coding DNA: TGTGCCAGCAGATACGGACAGGGCTCCTACGAGCAGTACTTC.